These 28 T cell receptor beta chains were sequenced from one sample in a study of beta chain features in type 1 diabetes. Regarding the study as a whole: Within each of all four CD4+ subsets, Type 1 diabetes patients had TCRB CDR3s that were moderately but significantly shorter.

The sequenced template was cDNA made from the entire isolated RNA. Here immunoSEQ multiplex PCR was the method, and the copy in TCRdb shows in-frame clones only, minus some. There are 550,000 to 850,000 clones in the sample; about an eighth occur only once, and approximately 0.02% lies in the top ten. Their target antigens are unknown. The sample was naive CD4+ T cells from blood. Every receptor here comes from a man aged 18 to 35 with type 1 diabetes.

This clone has just a few counts. The chain is built from TRBV19 and TRBJ2-4, with TRBD1 matching over 7 bases. Per germline, CDR1 LNHDA and CDR2 SQIVND (reference sequence). V shed 7 bases and J 0 bases; nucleotides not matched to a gene: 9. This CDR3 region has 16 residues. The CDR3 DNA reads TGTGCCAGTACGACAGGGTTTCCCCTAGCCAAAAACATTCAGTACTTC. As protein: CASTTGFPLAKNIQYF.

The genes are TRBV29-1 and TRBJ2-1, with TRBD2 matching over 7 bases. Unmatched junction bases numbered 8, after V lost 6 bases and J lost 6 bases. Germline loops: CDR1 SQVTM, CDR2 ANQGSEA. The CDR3 runs to 13 residues. The CDR3 reads CSVGGTFLNEQFF. For the CDR3, the DNA is TGCAGCGTGGGAGGGACCTTTCTCAATGAGCAGTTCTTC.

The gene calls are TRBV6-6 and TRBJ1-2, with D perhaps TRBD1 (5 bases). Germline V CDR1 and CDR2: MNHNY, SVGAGI (reference sequence). The CDR3 loop spans 14 amino acids. V shed 5 bases and J shed 3 bases, with 13 bases lying between them. The CDR3 nucleotides are TGTGCCAGCAGTCCCGAGGGAGGGGACTATGGCTACACCTTC. It specifies CASSPEGGDYGYTF.

This clone was observed a few times. Additional DNA sequences in this sample encode the identical CDR3. The CDR3 bases are TGCGCCAGCAGCCAAGATAGGGCTGGCACCGGGGAGCTGTTTTTT. Translating it yields CASSQDRAGTGELFF. This chain links TRBV4-1 with TRBJ2-2; no clear D. The CDR3 consists of 15 residues. V lost 0 bases, J lost 4 bases, and 9 bases lay in between. From germline, CDR1 is MGHRA and CDR2 YSYEKL.

DNA for the CDR3: TGTGCCTGGAGCTGGTTTAGGACAGGGTCCTCGGCCGGGGCCAACGTCCTGACTTTC. Its translation: CAWSWFRTGSSAGANVLTF. The chain recombines TRBV30 with TRBJ2-6, with 8 nucleotides matching TRBD1. CDR1 and CDR2 (germline): GTSNPN, SVGIG (reference sequence). V dropped 3 bases and J dropped 4; count of bases not matched to a gene: 17. This CDR3 is 19 amino acids long.

This clone was observed a handful of times. This chain connects TRBV6-6 to TRBJ2-7; 7 positions match TRBD1. V trimming: 6 bases; J trimming: 2 bases; junction bases outside the gene matches: 13. In germline, CDR1 is MNHNY, CDR2 SVGAGI (reference sequence). The CDR3 is 16 amino acids. The CDR3 DNA sequence: TGTGCCAGCAGCACCACCCTGGGACAGTTAACCTACGAGCAGTACTTC. This sequence encodes CASSTTLGQLTYEQYF.

This clone was observed a handful of times. The V gene is TRBV29-1, the J gene TRBJ1-1; TRBD1 aligns across 9 bases. CDR1 is SQVTM, CDR2 ANQGSEA, per germline. The ends lost 7 bases at V and 8 bases at J; junction bases unmatched: 8. The CDR3 loop spans 12 amino acids. The CDR3 is CSAEGQGLEAFF. The DNA for the CDR3 is TGCAGCGCCGAGGGACAGGGCCTGGAAGCTTTCTTT.

The table lists this clone with a few counts. The chain has TRBV6-1 and TRBJ1-4; D unclear. Trimming shortened V by 7 bases and J by 6 bases, and 15 bases separated the two germline ends. The CDR3 runs to 14 residues. Germline values: CDR1 MNHNS, CDR2 SASEGT. In DNA form, the CDR3 reads TGTGCCAGCAAGAGCGAAACCCCGGATGAAAAACTGTTTTTT. Protein: CASKSETPDEKLFF.

V usage is TRBV11-2 and J usage is TRBJ2-1; weak D call: TRBD2 (5 bases). Germline CDR1 and CDR2: SGHAT and FQNNGV. This CDR3 is 16 amino acids long. V gave up 3 bases and J gave up 0 bases, with 12 bases separating them. For the CDR3, the DNA is TGTGCCAGCAGCTTCCTGACGGGGAGCTCCTACAATGAGCAGTTCTTC. Protein: CASSFLTGSSYNEQFF.

The chain is built from TRBV14 and TRBJ2-7; 9 bases align to TRBD1. The CDR3 has 15 residues. V lost 1 base, J lost 2 bases, and 3 bases stayed unmatched. CDR1 and CDR2 from the germline V gene are SGHDN and FVKESK. The CDR3 DNA reads TGTGCCAGCAGCCAAGGGTGGACAGGGGCCTACGAGCAGTACTTC. Residues: CASSQGWTGAYEQYF.

This clone was counted between two and nine times. V and J are TRBV18 and TRBJ2-7, with D possibly matching TRBD1 (5 bases). CDR1 and CDR2 from the germline V gene are KGHSH and LQKENI. There are 14 residues in the CDR3. V dropped 5 bases and J dropped 3 bases, with 14 bases sitting between them. The CDR3 region is CASSTQGQDYEQYF. The CDR3 DNA follows: TGTGCCAGCTCAACTCAGGGTCAGGACTACGAGCAGTACTTC.

This clone was observed a handful of times. The V call is TRBV29-1, the J call TRBJ1-1, with D hard to call. The CDR3 sequence is 13 residues long. The germline CDR1 and CDR2 sequences are SQVTM and ANQGSEA. V dropped 6 bases and J dropped 3 bases, with 14 bases sitting between them. The DNA for the CDR3 is TGCAGCGTCGCGGGGTCAAGCTACACTGAAGCTTTCTTT. It is translated as CSVAGSSYTEAFF.

Only one count was recorded for this clone. This sequence joins TRBV29-1 and TRBJ2-1; possible D gene TRBD1, 6 bases. Trimming stripped 3 bases from V and 8 bases from J, with 11 bases between. Germline V CDR1 and CDR2: SQVTM, ANQGSEA. This CDR3 has 12 residues. The CDR3 reads CSVDGGLDEQFF. CDR3 DNA: TGCAGCGTTGATGGGGGCTTGGATGAGCAGTTCTTC.

The chain links TRBV11-3 to TRBJ1-4, with TRBD1 matching over 8 bases. V gave up 5 bases and J gave up 7 bases; unmatched junction bases: 12. CDR3 length: 16 amino acids. Looked up from germline, CDR1 is SGHNT and CDR2 is YENEEA. The CDR3 sequence: CASSPFGQGGGEKLFF. CDR3 in DNA: TGTGCCAGCAGCCCTTTTGGACAGGGCGGGGGTGAAAAACTGTTTTTT. The full variable domain, completed using reference TRBV11-3 and TRBJ1-4, is EAGVVQSPRYKIIEKKQPVAFWCNPISGHNTLYWYLQNLGQGPELLIRYENEEAVDDSQLPKDRFSAERLKGVDSTLKIQPAELGDSAVYLCASSPFGQGGGEKLFFGSGTQLSVL.

This chain connects TRBV5-6 to TRBJ2-7; 9 bases match TRBD1. The CDR3 consists of 15 residues. Trimming cost V 4 bases and J 2 bases; bases outside gene matches: 7. Germline loops: CDR1 SGHDT, CDR2 YYEEEE. The CDR3 DNA reads TGTGCCAGCAGCGCCCCGGGACAGGGCACCTACGAGCAGTACTTC. Encoded protein: CASSAPGQGTYEQYF. Filled out from reference TRBV5-6 and TRBJ2-7, the complete variable domain reads DAGVTQSPTHLIKTRGQQVTLRCSPKSGHDTVSWYQQALGQGPQFIFQYYEEEERQRGNFPDRFSGHQFPNYSSELNVNALLLGDSALYLCASSAPGQGTYEQYFGPGTRLTVT.

The chain is built from TRBV7-9 and TRBJ2-2; the D gene is possibly TRBD2 (5 bases). V was shortened by 0 bases and J by 7 bases, with 12 bases between the two germline ends. The germline V gene has CDR1 SEHNR and CDR2 FQNEAQ (reference sequence). CDR3 length equals 15 residues. The CDR3 is CASSLALGSGGELFF. In nucleotides, the CDR3 is TGTGCCAGCAGCTTAGCGCTGGGGAGCGGCGGGGAGCTGTTTTTT.

V is TRBV7-6 and J is TRBJ1-4; D gene uncertain. This CDR3 comprises 13 residues. Trimming cost V 3 bases and J 11 bases, with 13 bases left between them. Germline V gene data show CDR1 as SGHVS and CDR2 as FNYEAQ. The CDR3 bases are TGTGCCAGCAGCTTCCCCGACGGAAGGAAACTGTTTTTT. Its protein is CASSFPDGRKLFF.

The sample holds a few counts of this clone. The chain combines TRBV6-5 with TRBJ2-7; 14 positions match TRBD2. This CDR3 comprises 16 residues. Per the germline V gene, CDR1 is MNHEY and CDR2 is SVGAGI. The V segment lost 0 bases and the J segment 7 bases; nucleotides outside the gene matches: 5. The DNA of the CDR3 is TGTGCCAGCAGTTACTCAGGGACTAGCGGGGGTCGGGAGCAGTACTTC. Translating it yields CASSYSGTSGGREQYF.

This clone was observed a few times. The chain recombines TRBV29-1 with TRBJ2-2, with 8 positions matching TRBD1. The germline gives CDR1 SQVTM, CDR2 ANQGSEA. The CDR3 has 15 amino acids. V shed 4 bases and J 2 bases; nucleotides not matched to a gene: 6. CDR3 in amino acids: CSVVGQGANTGELFF. As DNA, the CDR3 is TGCAGCGTTGTCGGGCAGGGGGCCAACACCGGGGAGCTGTTTTTT.

This chain uses TRBV11-3 with TRBJ2-7, with TRBD1 matching over 9 bases. The germline V gene encodes CDR1 SGHNT and CDR2 YENEEA. V gave up 7 bases and J gave up 0 bases; unmatched junction bases: 7. The length of the CDR3 is 15 residues. The CDR3 loop reads CASNIGQGISYEQYF. The CDR3 DNA sequence: TGTGCCAGCAACATAGGACAGGGGATCTCCTACGAGCAGTACTTC.

The rearrangement links TRBV29-1 to TRBJ1-2; no clear D. V lost 4 bases, J lost 4 bases, and 10 bases lay in between. This CDR3 contains 12 residues. From germline, CDR1 is SQVTM and CDR2 ANQGSEA. CDR3 DNA sequence: TGCAGCGTTGGAGAACGAGCCTATGGCTACACCTTC. Residues: CSVGERAYGYTF.

This clone was seen just once. Distinct nucleotide sequences in the sample also encode this CDR3. The chain joins TRBV6-1 to TRBJ1-5, with unresolved D. Trimming shortened V by 4 bases and J by 2 bases, and 9 bases separated the two germline ends. The CDR3 consists of 14 residues. Germline CDR1 and CDR2: MNHNS and SASEGT. The CDR3 nucleotides are TGTGCCAGCAGTGCACGGGGAGGCAATCAGCCCCAGCATTTT. This gives the protein CASSARGGNQPQHF.

A few counts support this clone. The CDR3 here is CASSHPGLAGRQETQYF. The CDR3 nucleotides are TGCGCCAGCAGCCACCCCGGACTAGCGGGGAGGCAAGAGACCCAGTACTTC. The chain employs TRBV4-1 and TRBJ2-5, with TRBD2 matching 12 bases. This CDR3 contains 17 residues. V shed 3 bases, J shed 2 bases, and the junction held 7 bases outside the gene matches. The V gene's germline CDR1 is MGHRA and CDR2 YSYEKL.

This clone is a singleton in its sample. J is TRBJ1-2 and V is TRBV5-1; D gene unclear. Trimming cost V 3 bases and J 4 bases, with 10 bases left between them. CDR1 SGHRS and CDR2 YFSETQ come from the germline V gene. The CDR3 is 13 residues long. CDR3 coding DNA: TGCGCCAGCAGCTCAGGCCTTGGCTATGGCTACACCTTC. This sequence encodes CASSSGLGYGYTF.

This clone turned up a few times. The chain carries TRBV5-1 and TRBJ2-1; possibly TRBD2 for D (5 bases). Germline V lookup: CDR1 SGHRS, CDR2 YFSETQ. Trimming shortened V by 0 bases and J by 9 bases, and 19 bases separated the two germline ends. The length of the CDR3 is 16 residues. The CDR3 DNA follows: TGCGCCAGCAGCTTGGTACGGGCGGGTAGATTCGGTGAGCAGTTCTTC. Translating it yields CASSLVRAGRFGEQFF.

A few counts support this clone. This sequence joins TRBV30 and TRBJ1-1; TRBD1 matches 10 bases. This CDR3 is built from 15 residues. CDR1 is GTSNPN, CDR2 SVGIG, per germline (reference sequence). Trimming removed 2 bases from V and 3 bases from J; junction bases left unmatched: 6. CDR3 amino acids: CAWSPPGQGYTEAFF. The CDR3 DNA sequence: TGTGCCTGGAGTCCCCCGGGACAGGGGTACACTGAAGCTTTCTTT.

V and J are TRBV30 and TRBJ1-5; D is possibly TRBD1 (6 bases). Per the germline V gene, CDR1 is GTSNPN and CDR2 is SVGIG (reference sequence). The V end was cut by 3 bases, the J end by 0 bases, with 15 bases between. The CDR3 extends over 16 amino acids. The CDR3 DNA sequence: TGTGCCTGGAGCCTCGGTCGGGACACTAGCAATCAGCCCCAGCATTTT. It yields the protein CAWSLGRDTSNQPQHF.

J is TRBJ2-7 and V is TRBV4-1; tentative D call: TRBD2 (5 bases). The CDR3 sequence is 13 residues long. Trimming stripped 4 bases from V and 12 bases from J, with 19 bases between. The V gene's germline CDR1 is MGHRA and CDR2 YSYEKL. CDR3 nucleotide sequence: TGCGCCAGCAGCCCCACCGGATCCCGGGATAGGTACTTC. Protein product: CASSPTGSRDRYF.